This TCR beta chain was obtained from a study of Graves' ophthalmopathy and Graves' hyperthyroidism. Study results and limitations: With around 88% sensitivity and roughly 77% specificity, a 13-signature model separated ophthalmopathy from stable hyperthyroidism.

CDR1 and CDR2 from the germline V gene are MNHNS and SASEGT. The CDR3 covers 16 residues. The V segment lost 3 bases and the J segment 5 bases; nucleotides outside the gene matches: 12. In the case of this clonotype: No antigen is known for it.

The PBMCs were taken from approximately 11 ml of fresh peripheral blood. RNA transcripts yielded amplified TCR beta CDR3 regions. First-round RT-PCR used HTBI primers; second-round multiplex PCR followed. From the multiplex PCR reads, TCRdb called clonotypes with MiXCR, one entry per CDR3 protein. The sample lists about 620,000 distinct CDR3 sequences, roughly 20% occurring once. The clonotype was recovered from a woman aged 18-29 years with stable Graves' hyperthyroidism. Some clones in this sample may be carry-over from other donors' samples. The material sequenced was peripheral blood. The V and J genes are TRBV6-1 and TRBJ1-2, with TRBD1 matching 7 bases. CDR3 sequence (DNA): TGTGCCAGCAGTGACCGGGCTGGGGACAGAGAATATGGCTACACCTTC. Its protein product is CASSDRAGDREYGYTF.